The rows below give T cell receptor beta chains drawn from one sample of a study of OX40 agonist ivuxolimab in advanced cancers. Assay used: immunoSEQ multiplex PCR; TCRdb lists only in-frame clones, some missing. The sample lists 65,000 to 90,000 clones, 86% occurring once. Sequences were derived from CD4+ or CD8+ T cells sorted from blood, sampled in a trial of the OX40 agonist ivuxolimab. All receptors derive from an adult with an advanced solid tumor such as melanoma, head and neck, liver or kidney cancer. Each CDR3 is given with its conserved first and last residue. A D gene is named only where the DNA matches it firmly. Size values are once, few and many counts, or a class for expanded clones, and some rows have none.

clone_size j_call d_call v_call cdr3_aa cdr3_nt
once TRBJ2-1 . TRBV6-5 CASSYSRGSRDEQFF TGTGCCAGCAGTTACTCTCGTGGTTCCAGGGATGAGCAGTTCTTC
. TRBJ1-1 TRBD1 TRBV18 CASSPRDRATEAFF TGTGCCAGCTCACCCCGGGACAGGGCTACTGAAGCTTTCTTT
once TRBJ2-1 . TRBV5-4 CASSLSGRGRNEQFF TGTGCCAGCAGCTTGAGTGGCAGGGGGAGGAATGAGCAGTTCTTC
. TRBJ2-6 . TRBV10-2 CASSERGQPYSGANVLTF TGCGCCAGCAGTGAGCGGGGGCAGCCTTACTCTGGGGCCAACGTCCTGACTTTC
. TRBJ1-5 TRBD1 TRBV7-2 CASSTRTGSNQPQHF TGTGCCAGCAGCACGCGGACAGGAAGCAATCAGCCCCAGCATTTT
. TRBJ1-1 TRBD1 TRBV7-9 CASSIDRATEAFF TGTGCCAGCAGCATAGACAGGGCGACTGAAGCTTTCTTT
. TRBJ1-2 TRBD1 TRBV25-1 CASSDTGAQGSRYGYTF TGTGCCAGCAGTGACACAGGGGCCCAGGGATCCAGGTATGGCTACACCTTC
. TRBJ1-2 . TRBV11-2 CASSLDAGTPYGYTF TGTGCCAGCAGCTTAGATGCCGGGACACCCTATGGCTACACCTTC
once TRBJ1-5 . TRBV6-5 CASSYAGPGGQPQHF TGTGCCAGCAGTTACGCAGGGCCCGGGGGACAGCCCCAGCATTTT
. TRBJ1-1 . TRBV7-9 CASSFSRGTEAFF TGTGCCAGCAGCTTTAGCAGGGGCACTGAAGCTTTCTTT
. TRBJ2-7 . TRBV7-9 CASSPDRFNVYEQYF TGTGCCAGCAGCCCCGACAGGTTTAACGTTTACGAGCAGTACTTC
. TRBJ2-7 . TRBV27 CASSPTSRGSYEQYF TGTGCCAGCAGCCCCACTAGTCGGGGATCCTACGAGCAGTACTTC
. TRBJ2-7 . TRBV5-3 CARSFFVPGNHEQYF TGTGCCAGAAGCTTTTTTGTTCCCGGGAACCACGAGCAGTACTTC
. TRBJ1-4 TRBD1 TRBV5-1 CASSLTGTGSEKLFF TGCGCCAGCAGCCTGACAGGGACCGGTTCAGAAAAACTGTTTTTT
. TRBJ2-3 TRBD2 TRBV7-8 CASSFPGLAAFSTDTQYF TGTGCCAGCAGCTTCCCGGGACTAGCGGCCTTTAGCACAGATACGCAGTATTTT
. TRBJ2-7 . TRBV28 CASTPRGVSSYEQYF TGTGCCAGCACCCCGCGGGGAGTGAGCTCCTACGAGCAGTACTTC
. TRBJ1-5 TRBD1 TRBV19 CASRSDRGNQPQHF TGTGCCAGTAGGTCGGACAGGGGCAATCAGCCCCAGCATTTT
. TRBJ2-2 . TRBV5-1 CASSIKSGTGELFF TGCGCCAGCAGCATAAAATCCGGGACCGGGGAGCTGTTTTTT
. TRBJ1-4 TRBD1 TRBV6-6 CASSPQGASNEKLFF TGTGCCAGCAGTCCTCAGGGGGCGTCTAATGAAAAACTGTTTTTT
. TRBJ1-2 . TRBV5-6 CASSSPNRIYGYTF TGTGCCAGCAGCTCCCCCAACAGGATTTATGGCTACACCTTC
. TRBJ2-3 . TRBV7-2 CASSLRTDTQYF TGTGCCAGCAGCTTAAGGACAGATACGCAGTATTTT
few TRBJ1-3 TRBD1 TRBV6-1 CASRGQSSGNTIYF TGTGCCAGCAGGGGACAGTCCTCTGGAAACACCATATATTTT
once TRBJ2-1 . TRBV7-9 CASSFSTYNEQFF TGTGCCAGCAGCTTTTCTACCTACAATGAGCAGTTCTTC
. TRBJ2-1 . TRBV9 CASSVGLGGSWNEQFF TGTGCCAGCAGCGTAGGGTTGGGGGGCTCCTGGAATGAGCAGTTCTTC
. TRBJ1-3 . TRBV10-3 CAISESEGSGNTIYF TGTGCCATCAGTGAGTCCGAGGGCTCTGGAAACACCATATATTTT
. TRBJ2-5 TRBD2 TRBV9 CASSPSGRETQYF TGTGCCAGCAGCCCCAGCGGGAGAGAGACCCAGTACTTC
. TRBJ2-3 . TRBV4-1 CASSQADYQNTQYF TGCGCCAGCAGCCAAGCTGACTACCAAAATACGCAGTATTTT
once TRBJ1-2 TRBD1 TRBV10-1 CASSEMGQGNYGYTF TGCGCCAGCAGTGAGATGGGACAGGGTAACTATGGCTACACCTTC
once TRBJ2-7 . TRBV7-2 CASSLTTAVSYEQYF TGTGCCAGCAGCTTAACGACAGCGGTCTCCTACGAGCAGTACTTC
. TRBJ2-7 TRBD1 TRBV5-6 CASSLGDRFSYEQYF TGTGCCAGCAGCTTGGGGGACAGATTCTCCTACGAGCAGTACTTC
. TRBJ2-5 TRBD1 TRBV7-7 CASSRTTGEQETQYF TGTGCCAGCAGCCGTACCACAGGGGAGCAAGAGACCCAGTACTTC
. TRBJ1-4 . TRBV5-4 CASSLEPGALNEKLFF TGTGCCAGCAGCTTGGAACCGGGGGCGTTGAATGAAAAACTGTTTTTT
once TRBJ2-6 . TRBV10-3 CAISESAGGGGANVLTF TGTGCCATCAGTGAGTCGGCAGGGGGAGGTGGGGCCAACGTCCTGACTTTC